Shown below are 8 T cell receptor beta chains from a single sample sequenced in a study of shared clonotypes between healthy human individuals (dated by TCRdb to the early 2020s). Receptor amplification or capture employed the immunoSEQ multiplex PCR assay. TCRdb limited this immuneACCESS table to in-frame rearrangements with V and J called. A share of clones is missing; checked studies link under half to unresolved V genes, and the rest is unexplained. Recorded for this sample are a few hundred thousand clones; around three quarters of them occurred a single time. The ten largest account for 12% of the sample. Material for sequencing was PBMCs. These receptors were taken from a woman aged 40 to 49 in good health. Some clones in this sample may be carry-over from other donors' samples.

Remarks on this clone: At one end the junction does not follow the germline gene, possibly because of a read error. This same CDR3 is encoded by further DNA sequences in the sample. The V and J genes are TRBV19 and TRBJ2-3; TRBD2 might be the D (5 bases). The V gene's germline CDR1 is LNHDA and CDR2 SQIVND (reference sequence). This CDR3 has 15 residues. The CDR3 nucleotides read TGTGCCGGTAGTATAGTCACGGGAAATGCTGATACACAGTATTTT. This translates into CAGSIVTGNADTQYF.

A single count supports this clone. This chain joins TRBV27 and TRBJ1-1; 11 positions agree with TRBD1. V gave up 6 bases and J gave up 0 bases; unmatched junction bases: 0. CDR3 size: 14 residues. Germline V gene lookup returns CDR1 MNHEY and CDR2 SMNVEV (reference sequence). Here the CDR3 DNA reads TGTGCCAGCAGGGGACAGGGGGTGAACACTGAAGCTTTCTTT. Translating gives CASRGQGVNTEAFF.

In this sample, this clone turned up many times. CDR3 residues: CASSLGRWEQFF. CDR3 bases: TGTGCCAGCAGCCTGGGACGTTGGGAGCAGTTCTTC. The chain couples TRBV14 to TRBJ2-1, with D perhaps TRBD1 or TRBD2 (5 bases each). The V gene's germline CDR1 is SGHDN and CDR2 FVKESK. This CDR3 region has 12 residues. V lost 4 bases and J 10 bases, leaving 11 bases between the germline ends.

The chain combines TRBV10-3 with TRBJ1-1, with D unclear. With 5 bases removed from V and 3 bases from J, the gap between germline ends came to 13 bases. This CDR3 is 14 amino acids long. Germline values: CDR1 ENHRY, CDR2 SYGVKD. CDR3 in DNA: TGTGCCATCAGTTTGATCCAGGACGACACTGAAGCTTTCTTT. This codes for CAISLIQDDTEAFF.

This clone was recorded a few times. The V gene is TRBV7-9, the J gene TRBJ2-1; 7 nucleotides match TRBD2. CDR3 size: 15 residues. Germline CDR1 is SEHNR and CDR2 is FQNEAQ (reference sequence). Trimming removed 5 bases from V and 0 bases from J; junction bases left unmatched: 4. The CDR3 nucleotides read TGTGCCAGCAGCCCGCTAGCGGACTCCTACAATGAGCAGTTCTTC. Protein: CASSPLADSYNEQFF.

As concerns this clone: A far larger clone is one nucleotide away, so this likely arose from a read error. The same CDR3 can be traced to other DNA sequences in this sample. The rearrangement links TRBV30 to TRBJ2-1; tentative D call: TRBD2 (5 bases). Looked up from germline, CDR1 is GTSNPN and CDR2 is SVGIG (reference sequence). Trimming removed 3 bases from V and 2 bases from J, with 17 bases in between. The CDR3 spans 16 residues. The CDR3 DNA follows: TGTGCCTGGAGCGTAGGTGGGAGCGCCACCTACAATGAGCAGTTCTTC. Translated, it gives CAWSVGGSATYNEQFF. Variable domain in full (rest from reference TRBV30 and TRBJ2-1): SQTIHQWPATLVQPVGSPLSLECTVEGTSNPNLYWYRQAAGRGLQLLFYSVGIGQISSEVPQNLSASRPQDRQFILSSKKLLLSDSGFYLCAWSVGGSATYNEQFFGPGTRLTVL.

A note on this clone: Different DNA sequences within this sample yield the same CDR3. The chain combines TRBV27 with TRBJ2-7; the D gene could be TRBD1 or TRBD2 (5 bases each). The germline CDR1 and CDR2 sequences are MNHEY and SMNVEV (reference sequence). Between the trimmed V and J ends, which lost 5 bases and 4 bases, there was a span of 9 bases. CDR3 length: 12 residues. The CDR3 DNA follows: TGTGCCAGCAGTCGAGGGGCTTACGAGCAGTACTTC. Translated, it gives CASSRGAYEQYF.

DNA for the CDR3: TGTGCCAGCAGTTTGGGAGGCGGAACGGCCCAGCATTTT. Amino acids: CASSLGGGTAQHF. The V call is TRBV27, the J call TRBJ1-5; D is uncertain. CDR1 MNHEY and CDR2 SMNVEV come from the germline V gene (reference sequence). The length of the CDR3 is 13 residues. Trimming left V 3 bases short and J 11 bases short, with 14 bases between.